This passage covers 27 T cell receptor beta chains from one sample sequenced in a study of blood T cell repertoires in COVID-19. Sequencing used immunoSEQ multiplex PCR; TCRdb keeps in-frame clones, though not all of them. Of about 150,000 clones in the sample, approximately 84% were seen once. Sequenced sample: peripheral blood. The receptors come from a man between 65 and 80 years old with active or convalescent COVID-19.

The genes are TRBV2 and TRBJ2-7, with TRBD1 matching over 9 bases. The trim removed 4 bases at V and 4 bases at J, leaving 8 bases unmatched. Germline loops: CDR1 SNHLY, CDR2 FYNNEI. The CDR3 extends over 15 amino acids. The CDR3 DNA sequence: TGTGCCAGCAGTGCCCGGACAGGGGAGTATTACGAGCAGTACTTC. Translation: CASSARTGEYYEQYF.

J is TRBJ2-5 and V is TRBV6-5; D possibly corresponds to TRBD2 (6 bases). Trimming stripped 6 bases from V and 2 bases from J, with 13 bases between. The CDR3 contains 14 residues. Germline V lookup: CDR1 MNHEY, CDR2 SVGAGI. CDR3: CASSPGGVQETQYF. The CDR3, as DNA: TGTGCCAGCAGCCCCGGAGGGGTTCAAGAGACCCAGTACTTC.

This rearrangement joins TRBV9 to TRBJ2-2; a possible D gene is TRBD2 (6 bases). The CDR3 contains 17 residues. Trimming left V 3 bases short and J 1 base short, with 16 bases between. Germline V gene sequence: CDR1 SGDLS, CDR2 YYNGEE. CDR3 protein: CASSGLEGGGNTGELFF. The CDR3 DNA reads TGTGCCAGCAGCGGACTAGAGGGCGGCGGGAACACCGGGGAGCTGTTTTTT.

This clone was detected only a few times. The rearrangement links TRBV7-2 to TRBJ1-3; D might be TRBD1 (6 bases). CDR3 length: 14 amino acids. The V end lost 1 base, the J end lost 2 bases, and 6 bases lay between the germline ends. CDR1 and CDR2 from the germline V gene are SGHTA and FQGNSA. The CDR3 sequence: CASSLGQAGNTIYF. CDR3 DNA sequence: TGTGCCAGCAGCTTAGGACAGGCTGGAAACACCATATATTTT.

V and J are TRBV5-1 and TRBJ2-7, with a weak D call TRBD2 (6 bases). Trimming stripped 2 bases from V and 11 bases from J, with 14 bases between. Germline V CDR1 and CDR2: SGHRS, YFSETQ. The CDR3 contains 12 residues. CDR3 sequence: CASSFDFRREYF. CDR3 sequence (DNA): TGCGCCAGCAGCTTCGACTTCAGGAGGGAGTACTTC.

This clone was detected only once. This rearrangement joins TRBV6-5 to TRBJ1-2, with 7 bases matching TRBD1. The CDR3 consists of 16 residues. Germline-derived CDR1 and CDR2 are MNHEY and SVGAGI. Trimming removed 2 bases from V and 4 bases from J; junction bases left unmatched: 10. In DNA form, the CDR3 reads TGTGCCAGCAGTTACGTGACAGGGCTCCAGCGCTATGGCTACACCTTC. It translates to CASSYVTGLQRYGYTF.

The CDR3 reads CASSLEGTGGVGTNEKLFF. The CDR3 nucleotides are TGTGCCAGCAGCTTGGAGGGGACAGGGGGCGTTGGGACTAATGAAAAACTGTTTTTT. The chain combines TRBV5-6 with TRBJ1-4; TRBD1 agrees at 12 bases. The CDR3 extends over 19 amino acids. V lost 0 bases, J lost 2 bases, and 8 bases stayed unmatched. Germline assignment: CDR1 SGHDT and CDR2 YYEEEE.

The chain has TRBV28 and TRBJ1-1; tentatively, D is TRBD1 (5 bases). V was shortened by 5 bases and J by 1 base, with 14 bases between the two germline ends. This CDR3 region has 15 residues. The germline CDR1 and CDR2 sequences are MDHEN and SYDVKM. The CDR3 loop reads CASSPGEISNTEAFF. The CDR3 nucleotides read TGTGCCAGCAGTCCGGGGGAGATCTCGAACACTGAAGCTTTCTTT.

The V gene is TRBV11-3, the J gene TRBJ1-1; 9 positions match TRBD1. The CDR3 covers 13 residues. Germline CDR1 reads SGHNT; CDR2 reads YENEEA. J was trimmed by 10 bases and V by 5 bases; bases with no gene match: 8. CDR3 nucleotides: TGTGCCAGCAGCCCAGGACAGGGGATGATAGCTTTCTTT. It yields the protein CASSPGQGMIAFF.

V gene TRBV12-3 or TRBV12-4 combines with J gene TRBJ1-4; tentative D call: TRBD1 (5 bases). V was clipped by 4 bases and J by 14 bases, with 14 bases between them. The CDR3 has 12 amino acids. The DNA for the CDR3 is TGTGCCAGCAGTTCACAGGCTTTGGGGCTGTTTTTT. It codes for CASSSQALGLFF.

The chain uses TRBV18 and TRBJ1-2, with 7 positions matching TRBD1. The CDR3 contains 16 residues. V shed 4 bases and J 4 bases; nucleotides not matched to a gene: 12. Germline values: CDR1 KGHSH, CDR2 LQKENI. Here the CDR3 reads CASSLSPNSGGYGYTF. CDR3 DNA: TGTGCCAGCTCACTGAGCCCCAACTCAGGGGGCTATGGCTACACCTTC.

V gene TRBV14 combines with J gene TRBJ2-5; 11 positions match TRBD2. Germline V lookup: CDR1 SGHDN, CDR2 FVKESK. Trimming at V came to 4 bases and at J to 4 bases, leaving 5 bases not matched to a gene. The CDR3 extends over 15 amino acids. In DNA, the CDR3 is TGTGCCAGCAGCCCCCTAGCGGGGGGTTCAGAGACCCAGTACTTC. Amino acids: CASSPLAGGSETQYF.

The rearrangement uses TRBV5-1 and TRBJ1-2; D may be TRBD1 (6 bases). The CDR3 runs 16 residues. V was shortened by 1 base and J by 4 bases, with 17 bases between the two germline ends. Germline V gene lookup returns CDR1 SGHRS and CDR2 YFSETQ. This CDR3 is CASSLSTGALGYGYTF. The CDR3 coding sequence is TGCGCCAGCAGCTTGTCGACAGGCGCACTCGGCTATGGCTACACCTTC.

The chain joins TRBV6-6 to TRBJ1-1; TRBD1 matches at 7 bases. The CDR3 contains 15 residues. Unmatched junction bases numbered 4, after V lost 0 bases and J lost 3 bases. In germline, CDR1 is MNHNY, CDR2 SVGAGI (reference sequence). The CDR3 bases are TGTGCCAGCAGTTACTCGGGGGGACAGCACACTGAAGCTTTCTTT. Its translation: CASSYSGGQHTEAFF.

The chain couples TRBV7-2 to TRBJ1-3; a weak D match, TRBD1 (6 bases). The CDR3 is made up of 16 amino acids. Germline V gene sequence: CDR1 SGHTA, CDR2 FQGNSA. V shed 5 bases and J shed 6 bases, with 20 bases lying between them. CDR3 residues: CASSAQGTPGANTIYF. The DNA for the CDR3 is TGTGCCAGCAGCGCGCAAGGGACACCCGGAGCAAACACCATATATTTT.

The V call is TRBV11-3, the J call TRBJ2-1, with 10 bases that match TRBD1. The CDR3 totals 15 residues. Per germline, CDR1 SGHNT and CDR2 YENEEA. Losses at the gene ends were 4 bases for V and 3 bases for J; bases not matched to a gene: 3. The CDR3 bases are TGTGCCAGCAGCTCGGGACAGGGGAGCTACAATGAGCAGTTCTTC. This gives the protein CASSSGQGSYNEQFF.

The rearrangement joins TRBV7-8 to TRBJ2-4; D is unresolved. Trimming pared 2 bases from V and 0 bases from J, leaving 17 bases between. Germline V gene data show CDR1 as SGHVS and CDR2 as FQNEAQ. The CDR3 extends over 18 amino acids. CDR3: CASSLRGISYLAKNIQYF. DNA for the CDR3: TGTGCCAGCAGCTTAAGAGGAATCTCATACCTAGCCAAAAACATTCAGTACTTC. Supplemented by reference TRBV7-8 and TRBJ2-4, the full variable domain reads GAGVSQSPRYKVAKRGQDVALRCDPISGHVSLFWYQQALGQGPEFLTYFQNEAQLDKSGLPSDRFFAERPEGSVSTLKIQRTQQEDSAVYLCASSLRGISYLAKNIQYFGAGTRLSVL.

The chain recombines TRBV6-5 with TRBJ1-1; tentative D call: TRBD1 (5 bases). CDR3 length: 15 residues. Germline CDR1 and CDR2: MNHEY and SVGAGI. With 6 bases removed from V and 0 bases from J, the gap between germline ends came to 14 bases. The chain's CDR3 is CASSPSGLMNTEAFF. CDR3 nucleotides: TGTGCCAGCAGCCCCTCGGGACTGATGAACACTGAAGCTTTCTTT.

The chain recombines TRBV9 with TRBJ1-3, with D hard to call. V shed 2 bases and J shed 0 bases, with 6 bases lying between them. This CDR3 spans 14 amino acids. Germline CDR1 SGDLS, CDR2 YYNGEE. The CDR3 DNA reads TGTGCCAGCAGCGTTACATTCTCTGGAAACACCATATATTTT. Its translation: CASSVTFSGNTIYF.

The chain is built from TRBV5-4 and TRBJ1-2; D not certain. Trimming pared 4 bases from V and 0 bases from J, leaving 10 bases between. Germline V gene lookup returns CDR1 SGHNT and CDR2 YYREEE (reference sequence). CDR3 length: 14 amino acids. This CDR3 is CASSPLAANYGYTF. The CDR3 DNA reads TGTGCCAGCAGCCCATTGGCGGCTAACTATGGCTACACCTTC.

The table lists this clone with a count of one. CDR3: CASSHGGPYNEQFF. In DNA, the CDR3 is TGCGCCAGCAGCCACGGCGGGCCCTACAATGAGCAGTTCTTC. The V gene is TRBV4-1, the J gene TRBJ2-1; the D gene is possibly TRBD2 (5 bases). Trimming took 3 bases from V and 2 from J, leaving 8 bases between them. From germline, CDR1 is MGHRA and CDR2 YSYEKL. There are 14 residues in the CDR3.

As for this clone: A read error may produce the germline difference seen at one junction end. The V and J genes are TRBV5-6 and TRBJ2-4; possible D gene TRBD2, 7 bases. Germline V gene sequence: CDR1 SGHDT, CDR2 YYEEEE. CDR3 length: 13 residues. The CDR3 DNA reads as TGTGCCAGCAGCTTGGTCCGGGGAGGGGGTCGAGACTTC. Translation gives CASSLVRGGGRDF.

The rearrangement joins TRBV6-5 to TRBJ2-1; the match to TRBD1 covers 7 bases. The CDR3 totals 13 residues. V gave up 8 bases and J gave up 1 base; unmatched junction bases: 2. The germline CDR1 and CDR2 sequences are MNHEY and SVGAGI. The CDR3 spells CASCRGSYNEQFF. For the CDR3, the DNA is TGTGCCAGCTGCAGGGGGTCCTACAATGAGCAGTTCTTC.

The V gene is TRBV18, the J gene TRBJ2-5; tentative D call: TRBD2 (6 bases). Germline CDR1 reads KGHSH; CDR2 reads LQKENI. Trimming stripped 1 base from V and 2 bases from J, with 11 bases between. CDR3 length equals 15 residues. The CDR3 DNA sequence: TGTGCCAGCTCACCACTCTTAGCGGAGCAAGAGACCCAGTACTTC. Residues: CASSPLLAEQETQYF.

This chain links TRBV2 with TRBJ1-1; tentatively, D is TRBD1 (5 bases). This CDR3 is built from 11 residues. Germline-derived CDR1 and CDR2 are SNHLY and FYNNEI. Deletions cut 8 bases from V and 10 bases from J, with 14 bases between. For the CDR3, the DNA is TGTGCCAGCGCATGGGAGGGGCGAGCTTTCTTT. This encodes CASAWEGRAFF.

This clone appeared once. CDR3 in DNA: TGTGCCAGCGGACAGGACTCGAACACTGAAGCTTTCTTT. This codes for CASGQDSNTEAFF. The chain couples TRBV7-6 to TRBJ1-1; 7 bases line up with TRBD1. The CDR3 spans 13 residues. Trimming took 8 bases from V and 1 from J; bases not matched to a gene: 4. Per germline, CDR1 SGHVS and CDR2 FNYEAQ. The complete variable domain, with remaining parts taken from reference TRBV7-6 and TRBJ1-1, reads GAGVSQSPRYKVTKRGQDVALRCDPISGHVSLYWYRQALGQGPEFLTYFNYEAQQDKSGLPNDRFSAERPEGSISTLTIQRTEQRDSAMYRCASGQDSNTEAFFGQGTRLTVV.

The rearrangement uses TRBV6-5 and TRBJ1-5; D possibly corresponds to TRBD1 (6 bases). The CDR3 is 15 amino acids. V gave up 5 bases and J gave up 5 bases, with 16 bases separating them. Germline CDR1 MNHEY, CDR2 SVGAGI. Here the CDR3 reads CASSLGGGGDQPQHF. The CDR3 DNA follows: TGTGCCAGCAGTCTAGGGGGGGGCGGAGATCAGCCCCAGCATTTT.